The 5 T cell receptor beta chains listed next were all sequenced from one sample in a study of response to subunit inactivated influenza vaccine. In TCRdb, the RT-PCR reads were re-called with MiXCR into one record per CDR3 protein. The sample lists 540,000 or so distinct CDR3 sequences, 13% occurring once. The sequencing used PBMCs from blood, collected roughly 46 days after vaccination. The receptor source for this set is a man aged 50 to 60 who received an inactivated influenza vaccine.

This clonotype was counted at least ten times. The chain joins TRBV2 to TRBJ2-1, with 7 nucleotides matching TRBD2. The CDR3 runs 15 residues. Germline values: CDR1 SNHLY, CDR2 FYNNEI. Unmatched junction bases numbered 5, after V lost 2 bases and J lost 4 bases. The CDR3 reads CASSELRTSYNEQFF. The CDR3 DNA reads TGTGCCAGCAGTGAATTAAGGACTAGTTACAATGAGCAGTTCTTC.

J is TRBJ2-1 and V is TRBV4-3; TRBD2 matches 7 bases. The germline gives CDR1 LGHNA, CDR2 YSLEER. The CDR3 contains 16 residues. V was clipped by 1 base and J by 6 bases; unmatched bases: 9. Here the CDR3 DNA reads TGCGCCAGCAGCCAAGGGATGGCGGGAGTCATCAATGAGCAGTTCTTC. Residues: CASSQGMAGVINEQFF.

The CDR3 DNA sequence: TGCGCCAGCAGCCGTTACCTATCCGGGACAGACTACAATGAGCAGTTCTTC. Translated, it gives CASSRYLSGTDYNEQFF. The chain carries TRBV4-3 and TRBJ2-1; 7 nucleotides line up with TRBD1. Germline loops: CDR1 LGHNA, CDR2 YSLEER. V lost 4 bases, J lost 3 bases, and 12 bases stayed unmatched. The CDR3 sequence is 17 residues long.

This clonotype was picked up many times. The chain has TRBV7-2 and TRBJ2-3, with 7 positions matching TRBD1. J was trimmed by 0 bases and V by 9 bases; bases with no gene match: 6. The CDR3 length is 14 residues. Germline V gene lookup returns CDR1 SGHTA and CDR2 FQGNSA. The CDR3 here is CASEDRTSTDTQYF. For the CDR3, the DNA is TGTGCCAGTGAGGACAGGACTAGCACAGATACGCAGTATTTT. The full variable domain, completed using reference TRBV7-2 and TRBJ2-3, is GAGVSQSPSNKVTEKGKDVELRCDPISGHTALYWYRQSLGQGLEFLIYFQGNSAPDKSGLPSDRFSAERTGGSVSTLTIQRTQQEDSAVYLCASEDRTSTDTQYFGPGTRLTVL.

Only a few counts were recorded for this clonotype. The chain employs TRBV29-1 and TRBJ2-1, with a weak D call TRBD1 (5 bases). Trimming cost V 4 bases and J 6 bases, with 13 bases left between them. Looked up from germline, CDR1 is SQVTM and CDR2 is ANQGSEA. CDR3 length: 13 residues. The CDR3 loop reads CSVVEQGLNEQFF. The CDR3 coding sequence is TGCAGCGTTGTGGAGCAGGGTCTCAATGAGCAGTTCTTC.